One and the same sample provided the 27 T cell receptor beta chains below, sequenced in a study of blood T cell repertoires in COVID-19. The method was immunoSEQ multiplex PCR; TCRdb's version includes in-frame clones alone and lacks a portion of them. This sample has 140,000 or so clones, with 80% found just once. The sample comprised peripheral blood. The receptors were gathered from a woman aged 50 to 65 with acute or convalescent COVID-19.

The chain combines TRBV6-5 with TRBJ1-2, with D maybe TRBD1 (5 bases). The CDR3 spans 14 residues. Trimming took off 8 bases at V and 2 bases at J, with 15 bases between the two ends. Germline CDR1 MNHEY, CDR2 SVGAGI. CDR3 in DNA: TGTGCCAGCGCGCCCCAGGGAGGGAACTATGGCTACACCTTC. This codes for CASAPQGGNYGYTF.

The rearrangement joins TRBV28 to TRBJ1-2; the match to TRBD1 covers 7 bases. V lost 2 bases, J lost 8 bases, and 8 bases stayed unmatched. Germline CDR1 is MDHEN and CDR2 is SYDVKM. The CDR3 has 14 amino acids. The CDR3 region has the DNA TGTGCCAGCAGTTTACCAGACAGGGAAGGGGGCTACACCTTC. Residues: CASSLPDREGGYTF.

The chain employs TRBV7-2 and TRBJ2-7; 7 bases agree with TRBD1. V lost 3 bases, J lost 5 bases, and 4 bases stayed unmatched. Germline CDR1 and CDR2: SGHTA and FQGNSA. This CDR3 is 13 amino acids long. CDR3 region: CASSLRGGDEQYF. For the CDR3, the DNA is TGTGCCAGCAGCTTGAGAGGGGGCGACGAGCAGTACTTC.

The chain links TRBV6-4 to TRBJ1-1, with D unresolved. The ends were cut back, 5 bases at V and 5 bases at J, with 12 bases in the middle. Germline V CDR1 and CDR2: MRHNA, SNTAGT. The CDR3 consists of 13 residues. CDR3 coding DNA: TGTGCCAGCAGTTCCAGGCTTGAAACTGAAGCTTTCTTT. Protein product: CASSSRLETEAFF.

The chain uses TRBV3-1 (or the pseudogene TRBV3-2) and TRBJ1-1, with 8 bases identical to TRBD1. The junction had 6 bases not matched to a gene; V was cut back by 2 bases and J by 4 bases. The CDR3 extends over 15 amino acids. Germline loops: CDR1 LGHDT, CDR2 YNNKEL (reference sequence). The CDR3 region has the DNA TGTGCCAGCAGCCAAATCATAACAGGGGGCACTGAAGCTTTCTTT. This sequence encodes CASSQIITGGTEAFF.

The V and J genes are TRBV4-2 and TRBJ2-3; possible D gene TRBD2, 5 bases. Trimming stripped 1 base from V and 4 bases from J, with 15 bases between. Germline V gene sequence: CDR1 LGHNA, CDR2 YNFKEQ. The CDR3 length is 16 residues. The CDR3 sequence is CASSQVVPGSADTQYF. In DNA, the CDR3 is TGTGCCAGCAGCCAAGTTGTCCCGGGGAGCGCAGATACGCAGTATTTT.

The chain is built from TRBV11-2 and TRBJ1-2; 7 bases are shared with TRBD1. V lost 4 bases and J lost 8; bases outside the gene matches: 10. The CDR3 has 14 residues. Germline-derived CDR1 and CDR2 are SGHAT and FQNNGV. CDR3 protein: CASSSDREGRGYTF. The CDR3, as DNA: TGTGCCAGCAGCTCTGACAGGGAAGGAAGGGGCTACACCTTC.

The V call is TRBV20-1, the J call TRBJ1-2; D might be TRBD1 (6 bases). The germline V and J ends were trimmed by 8 bases and 7 bases, with 11 bases remaining between them. Germline loops: CDR1 DFQATT, CDR2 SNEGSKA (reference sequence). There are 10 residues in the CDR3. The CDR3 is CSLQGGGYTF. The CDR3 nucleotides are TGCAGTCTACAGGGCGGTGGCTACACCTTC.

V and J are TRBV7-8 and TRBJ1-1; 9 bases align to TRBD1. The CDR3 totals 14 residues. The germline gives CDR1 SGHVS, CDR2 FQNEAQ. V lost 5 bases to trimming and J lost 6 bases; unmatched junction nucleotides: 7. The CDR3 DNA sequence: TGTGCCAGCAGCGCGTGGACAGGGGCGGCTGAAGCTTTCTTT. Its protein product is CASSAWTGAAEAFF.

The chain recombines TRBV21-1 with TRBJ2-3; the table's D call TRBD2 went unverified against the DNA. TRBV21-1 is described as a pseudogene. This CDR3 comprises 16 residues. CDR3 DNA: TGTGCCAGCAGCAAATCTCCAGCGGGGGGGCGGGATACGCAGTATTTT. Translation gives CASSKSPAGGRDTQYF.

This sequence joins TRBV5-1 and TRBJ2-5, with 9 bases identical to TRBD2. Germline V lookup: CDR1 SGHRS, CDR2 YFSETQ. With V trimmed by 0 bases and J by 1 base, 7 bases remained unmatched. There are 17 residues in the CDR3. The CDR3 bases are TGCGCCAGCAGCTTGGTGGGGCTAGCGGGATCCCAAGAGACCCAGTACTTC. Protein product: CASSLVGLAGSQETQYF. The full variable domain, rest sourced from reference TRBV5-1 and TRBJ2-5, is KAGVTQTPRYLIKTRGQQVTLSCSPISGHRSVSWYQQTPGQGLQFLFEYFSETQRNKGNFPGRFSGRQFSNSRSEMNVSTLELGDSALYLCASSLVGLAGSQETQYFGPGTRLLVL.

V and J are TRBV7-9 and TRBJ1-2, with 7 bases matching TRBD1. Per germline, CDR1 SEHNR and CDR2 FQNEAQ (reference sequence). The CDR3 sequence is 14 residues long. V shed 1 base, J shed 6 bases, and the junction held 5 bases outside the gene matches. CDR3 amino acids: CASSLGGGGHGYTF. CDR3 DNA: TGTGCCAGCAGCTTAGGTGGAGGGGGCCATGGCTACACCTTC.

The genes are TRBV9 and TRBJ1-1, with D tentatively TRBD1 (6 bases). Looked up from germline, CDR1 is SGDLS and CDR2 is YYNGEE. The CDR3 contains 14 residues. Trimming removed 2 bases from V and 4 bases from J, with 12 bases in between. The CDR3 DNA reads as TGTGCCAGCAGCGTTTCAGGGGCAGGCACTGAAGCTTTCTTT. This codes for CASSVSGAGTEAFF.

This clone has a single count. The chain is built from TRBV15 and TRBJ1-3, with D perhaps TRBD1 (5 bases). This CDR3 region has 15 residues. With 0 bases removed from V and 4 bases from J, the gap between germline ends came to 10 bases. Germline CDR1 is LNHNV and CDR2 is YYDKDF (reference sequence). The CDR3 sequence: CATSRDRGEGNTIYF. For the CDR3, the DNA is TGTGCCACCAGCAGAGATAGGGGCGAAGGAAACACCATATATTTT.

The CDR3 DNA is TGTGCCTGGAGTGTACCGGGAGATACGCAGTATTTT. It codes for CAWSVPGDTQYF. The V and J genes are TRBV30 and TRBJ2-3; D gene unclear. This CDR3 spans 12 amino acids. Germline assignment: CDR1 GTSNPN and CDR2 SVGIG (reference sequence). V lost 0 bases, J lost 5 bases, and 6 bases lay in between.

This clone was seen only a few times. This rearrangement joins TRBV6-5 to TRBJ2-7, with 12 nucleotides matching TRBD1. This CDR3 is 15 amino acids long. The germline V gene has CDR1 MNHEY and CDR2 SVGAGI. V lost 0 bases, J lost 6 bases, and 3 bases stayed unmatched. In DNA, the CDR3 is TGTGCCAGCAGTTACTCGGGGACAGGGGGCACCGAGCAGTACTTC. It encodes CASSYSGTGGTEQYF.

The J gene is TRBJ2-1, the V gene TRBV23-1, with TRBD2 matching over 7 bases. Being an ORF, TRBV23-1 has a function that is uncertain. J was trimmed by 3 bases and V by 3 bases; bases with no gene match: 5. The length of the CDR3 is 15 residues. This CDR3 reads CASSQCSGLYNEQFF. In nucleotides, the CDR3 is TGCGCCAGCAGTCAGTGTAGCGGGCTCTACAATGAGCAGTTCTTC.

J is TRBJ1-3 and V is TRBV2; D unclear. Germline values: CDR1 SNHLY, CDR2 FYNNEI. This CDR3 has 14 amino acids. V dropped 7 bases and J dropped 4 bases, with 14 bases sitting between them. The CDR3 sequence is CASKGSGGGNTIYF. CDR3 nucleotides: TGTGCCAGCAAAGGGAGCGGTGGGGGAAACACCATATATTTT.

The CDR3 sequence is CASSFSGGGTEFGYTF. The CDR3 region has the DNA TGCGCCAGCAGCTTCTCGGGCGGAGGGACTGAGTTTGGCTACACCTTC. This chain joins TRBV5-1 and TRBJ1-2; weak D call: TRBD1 (5 bases). The CDR3 covers 16 residues. The germline V gene encodes CDR1 SGHRS and CDR2 YFSETQ. V shed 2 bases and J shed 7 bases, with 21 bases lying between them.

The chain is built from TRBV19 and TRBJ2-7; tentative D call: TRBD1 (5 bases). Per the germline V gene, CDR1 is LNHDA and CDR2 is SQIVND (reference sequence). The CDR3 length is 15 residues. V dropped 4 bases and J dropped 0 bases, with 13 bases sitting between them. In DNA, the CDR3 is TGTGCCAGTAGTACCGACAGCTCAATCTCCTACGAGCAGTACTTC. This translates into CASSTDSSISYEQYF.

This clone came up once. The V gene is TRBV27, the J gene TRBJ2-7; D is possibly TRBD1 (6 bases). The germline V gene encodes CDR1 MNHEY and CDR2 SMNVEV (reference sequence). This CDR3 region has 13 residues. Trimming took 6 bases from V and 3 from J, leaving 12 bases between them. The CDR3 DNA follows: TGTGCCAGCAGCAGGACAGCTAACTACGAGCAGTACTTC. It specifies CASSRTANYEQYF.

This chain uses TRBV12-5 with TRBJ2-2; possible D gene TRBD1, 6 bases. From germline, CDR1 is LGHNT and CDR2 FRNRAP. The CDR3 sequence is 15 residues long. V lost 7 bases to trimming and J lost 1 base, with 13 bases between them. The CDR3 DNA is TGTGCTAGTGCCGTCGTACAGGGGAACACCGGGGAGCTGTTTTTT. Its translation: CASAVVQGNTGELFF.

The chain employs TRBV7-9 and TRBJ1-6; D is possibly TRBD1 (6 bases). Germline V gene data show CDR1 as SEHNR and CDR2 as FQNEAQ (reference sequence). With 1 base removed from V and 0 bases from J, the gap between germline ends came to 7 bases. The CDR3 is 16 residues long. CDR3 coding DNA: TGTGCCAGCAGCTTAGGGACAGCCTCCTATAATTCACCCCTCCACTTT. Its translation is CASSLGTASYNSPLHF.

The chain couples TRBV11-3 to TRBJ2-7; D may be TRBD2 (5 bases). Per the germline V gene, CDR1 is SGHNT and CDR2 is YENEEA. V dropped 5 bases and J dropped 4 bases, with 12 bases sitting between them. This CDR3 has 13 residues. The CDR3 sequence is CASSQEEKYEQYF. CDR3 coding DNA: TGTGCCAGCAGCCAGGAGGAAAAATACGAGCAGTACTTC.

In the case of this clone: Other DNA variants within this sample encode the same CDR3. The rearrangement joins TRBV7-9 to TRBJ1-2, with 8 positions matching TRBD1. V lost 5 bases and J lost 2; bases outside the gene matches: 4. The CDR3 is made up of 14 amino acids. The V gene's germline CDR1 is SEHNR and CDR2 FQNEAQ (reference sequence). The CDR3 here is CASSLGQGNYGYTF. CDR3 DNA sequence: TGTGCCAGCAGCCTAGGACAGGGAAACTATGGCTACACCTTC.

The genes are TRBV10-3 and TRBJ1-5; D remains ambiguous. The V gene lost 2 bases and the J gene lost 1 base, with 12 bases spanning the gap. This CDR3 region has 16 residues. Germline CDR1 and CDR2: ENHRY and SYGVKD. The CDR3 DNA sequence: TGTGCCATCAGTGAGGGTCTTGGAGGGAGCAATCAGCCCCAGCATTTT. It translates to CAISEGLGGSNQPQHF.

V is TRBV7-7 and J is TRBJ2-5; 10 bases are a match to TRBD2. V lost 1 base to trimming and J lost 1 base; unmatched junction nucleotides: 3. This CDR3 has 16 residues. CDR1 SSHAT and CDR2 FNYEAQ come from the germline V gene (reference sequence). CDR3 protein: CASSLGIAGGQETQYF. The CDR3 region has the DNA TGTGCCAGCAGCTTAGGAATAGCGGGGGGCCAAGAGACCCAGTACTTC.